This TCR beta chain was captured by sequencing in a study of blood T cells in healthy people across ages. Sample-barcoded 5' priming and a J-beta primer mix drove a second PCR of about 7 to 11 cycles. Using its own MiXCR run on the 5' RACE reads, TCRdb lists one record per CDR3 protein. This repertoire shows about 720,000 distinct CDR3 sequences, approximately 21% found once; its top ten account for roughly 22%. Between the trimmed V and J ends, which lost 6 bases and 8 bases, there was a span of 16 bases. Looked up from germline, CDR1 is KGHDR and CDR2 is SFDVKD. This CDR3 region has 14 residues. This clonotype was seen many times.

The source is a man between 65 and 85 years old in good health. The chain has TRBV24-1 and TRBJ2-1; D gene uncertain. The sequenced material came from blood. The CDR3 DNA reads as TGTGCCACCAGTCCCGGTGGTAGTCTCGATGAGCAGTTCTTC. Protein product: CATSPGGSLDEQFF.